The 22 T cell receptor beta chains given below trace back to one sample, sequenced in a study of shared clonotypes between healthy human individuals. Assay: immunoSEQ multiplex PCR; the TCRdb copy retains only in-frame clones and omits some. The sample contains millions of clones, more than 85% of which appear only once. Sequencing was done on a sample of naive CD4+ T cells from PBMCs. Subset here: CD45RA+ positively selected. These receptors all stem from a man aged 18 to 30 in good health. Some clones in this sample may be carry-over from other donors' samples.

In the case of this clone: Other DNA sequences of this sample code for an identical CDR3. V gene TRBV5-4 combines with J gene TRBJ1-2; D is unresolved. The CDR3 runs to 14 residues. Trimming stripped 1 base from V and 0 bases from J, with 7 bases between. Germline V gene lookup returns CDR1 SGHNT and CDR2 YYREEE (reference sequence). CDR3 amino acids: CASSLQLANYGYTF. CDR3 DNA: TGTGCCAGCAGCTTGCAGTTAGCTAACTATGGCTACACCTTC. The variable domain in full, with the rest retrieved from reference TRBV5-4 and TRBJ1-2, is ETGVTQSPTHLIKTRGQQVTLRCSSQSGHNTVSWYQQALGQGPQFIFQYYREEENGRGNFPPRFSGLQFPNYSSELNVNALELDDSALYLCASSLQLANYGYTFGSGTRLTVV.

About this clone: Other DNA sequences of this sample code for an identical CDR3. This chain links TRBV6-5 with TRBJ2-3; D is ambiguous. The length of the CDR3 is 14 residues. Germline V CDR1 and CDR2: MNHEY, SVGAGI. V was shortened by 3 bases and J by 0 bases, with 7 bases between the two germline ends. CDR3 region: CASSYDWSTDTQYF. In nucleotides, the CDR3 is TGTGCCAGCAGTTATGACTGGAGCACAGATACGCAGTATTTT.

V usage is TRBV25-1 and J usage is TRBJ1-1; D ambiguous. CDR1 is MGHDK, CDR2 SYGVNS, per germline. The ends were cut back, 6 bases at V and 5 bases at J, with 13 bases in the middle. This CDR3 is 13 amino acids long. The CDR3 nucleotides are TGTGCCAGCAGCAGCCAAGCGGGGACTGAAGCTTTCTTT. Residues: CASSSQAGTEAFF.

The chain employs TRBV6-6 and TRBJ2-7; a possible D gene is TRBD1 (6 bases). Germline V gene data show CDR1 as MNHNY and CDR2 as SVGAGI (reference sequence). Trimming pared 4 bases from V and 5 bases from J, leaving 18 bases between. CDR3 length: 15 residues. The CDR3 coding sequence is TGTGCCAGCAGTTCCCCAGGGGAACGAAAGAACGAGCAGTACTTC. Translating gives CASSSPGERKNEQYF.

The gene calls are TRBV5-1 and TRBJ1-2, with TRBD1 matching over 7 bases. The CDR3 extends over 15 amino acids. Trimming at V came to 4 bases and at J to 3 bases, leaving 9 bases not matched to a gene. CDR1 and CDR2 from the germline V gene are SGHRS and YFSETQ. The CDR3 is CASSPGQALDYGYTF. The CDR3 nucleotides are TGCGCCAGCAGCCCCGGACAGGCTCTAGACTATGGCTACACCTTC.

The rearrangement uses TRBV4-2 and TRBJ1-2; 9 bases match TRBD1. There are 17 residues in the CDR3. Looked up from germline, CDR1 is LGHNA and CDR2 is YNFKEQ. Losses at the gene ends were 0 bases for V and 0 bases for J; bases not matched to a gene: 5. CDR3 sequence: CASSQDVGQGTNYGYTF. CDR3 DNA: TGTGCCAGCAGCCAAGATGTAGGACAGGGGACTAACTATGGCTACACCTTC.

V is TRBV4-2 and J is TRBJ2-7, with D unresolved. This CDR3 is built from 15 residues. Germline CDR1 LGHNA, CDR2 YNFKEQ. The germline V and J ends were trimmed by 1 base and 4 bases, with 14 bases remaining between them. CDR3 sequence reads: CASSQGWTGHYEQYF. CDR3 DNA sequence: TGTGCCAGCAGCCAAGGCTGGACGGGTCATTACGAGCAGTACTTC.

The rearrangement links TRBV5-4 to TRBJ2-7; weak D call: TRBD1 (5 bases). Per the germline V gene, CDR1 is SGHNT and CDR2 is YYREEE (reference sequence). Trimming removed 4 bases from V and 0 bases from J, with 14 bases in between. The CDR3 has 15 residues. CDR3 sequence reads: CASSRMTDSSYEQYF. CDR3 bases: TGTGCCAGCAGCCGAATGACAGACAGCTCCTACGAGCAGTACTTC.

A few counts support this clone. This sequence joins TRBV5-5 and TRBJ1-5; D may be TRBD1 (6 bases). The germline V and J ends were trimmed by 4 bases and 0 bases, with 8 bases remaining between them. The germline V gene has CDR1 SGHKS and CDR2 YYEKEE (reference sequence). This CDR3 has 14 amino acids. CDR3: CASSTDSSNQPQHF. For the CDR3, the DNA is TGTGCCAGCAGCACGGACAGTAGCAATCAGCCCCAGCATTTT.

A note on this clone: Other DNA sequences in the same sample also yield this CDR3. The chain links TRBV6-6 to TRBJ2-1, with D hard to call. V was trimmed by 3 bases and J by 5 bases, leaving 8 bases between them. Germline V gives CDR1 MNHNY, CDR2 SVGAGI (reference sequence). This CDR3 comprises 13 residues. This CDR3 is CASSYSRDNEQFF. Here the CDR3 DNA reads TGTGCCAGCAGTTATTCTCGTGACAATGAGCAGTTCTTC.

The V call is TRBV19, the J call TRBJ2-3, with 8 nucleotides matching TRBD2. V was pared by 5 bases and J by 2 bases, with 6 bases of the junction left unmatched. CDR1 LNHDA and CDR2 SQIVND come from the germline V gene (reference sequence). The CDR3 is 15 residues long. The CDR3 sequence: CASSVTSGPTDTQYF. CDR3 nucleotide sequence: TGTGCCAGTAGTGTTACTAGCGGACCCACAGATACGCAGTATTTT.

The rearrangement joins TRBV28 to TRBJ1-1; 11 nucleotides line up with TRBD1. CDR1 MDHEN and CDR2 SYDVKM come from the germline V gene. The CDR3 loop spans 15 amino acids. Trimming cost V 7 bases and J 11 bases; bases outside gene matches: 15. CDR3 DNA sequence: TGTGCCAGCACGACCCCTTCCGGGACAGGGGGTCTGGCTTTCTTT. Protein product: CASTTPSGTGGLAFF.

This chain links TRBV6-5 with TRBJ2-7, with D tentatively TRBD1 (6 bases). The CDR3 extends over 15 amino acids. The V end was cut by 2 bases, the J end by 3 bases, with 14 bases between. Germline loops: CDR1 MNHEY, CDR2 SVGAGI. The CDR3 loop reads CASSYVPGQHYEQYF. The CDR3 region has the DNA TGTGCCAGCAGTTACGTTCCGGGACAACACTACGAGCAGTACTTC.

The table lists this clone with a few counts. As DNA, the CDR3 is TGCAGTGCTCGGGACAGGGCTCGGGCTTTCTTT. This encodes CSARDRARAFF. V and J are TRBV20-1 and TRBJ1-1; 9 bases match TRBD1. Germline V gene data show CDR1 as DFQATT and CDR2 as SNEGSKA (reference sequence). This CDR3 is 11 amino acids long. V gave up 5 bases and J gave up 11 bases; unmatched junction bases: 6.

With respect to this clone: The sample contains more than one DNA sequence encoding this CDR3. The genes are TRBV5-1 and TRBJ2-1; D uncertain. V was cut by 1 base and J by 4 bases, with 6 bases left in between. From germline, CDR1 is SGHRS and CDR2 YFSETQ. CDR3 size: 13 residues. The CDR3 sequence is CASSLLGYNEQFF. The CDR3, as DNA: TGCGCCAGCAGCTTGTTGGGATACAATGAGCAGTTCTTC.

The J gene is TRBJ2-1, the V gene TRBV7-2, with 10 bases identical to TRBD2. Germline V gene data show CDR1 as SGHTA and CDR2 as FQGNSA. This CDR3 has 13 amino acids. For the CDR3, the DNA is TGTGCGATTTTAGCGGGAGGTTACAATGAGCAGTTCTTC. Residues: CAILAGGYNEQFF.

J is TRBJ2-2 and V is TRBV4-2; D is ambiguous. CDR1 LGHNA and CDR2 YNFKEQ come from the germline V gene. Trimming took 0 bases from V and 8 from J, leaving 13 bases between them. The CDR3 contains 15 residues. CDR3 nucleotides: TGTGCCAGCAGCCAAGATTTAGGATTCACTGGGGAGCTGTTTTTT. Translated: CASSQDLGFTGELFF.

This chain uses TRBV2 with TRBJ1-5, with D unclear. The V and J ends lost 2 bases and 6 bases respectively, with 14 bases between them. This CDR3 contains 15 residues. Germline V gene lookup returns CDR1 SNHLY and CDR2 FYNNEI. The CDR3 region has the DNA TGTGCCAGCAGTGAACATAGTCCTCTCACTCAGCCCCAGCATTTT. Encoded protein: CASSEHSPLTQPQHF.

The genes are TRBV6-5 and TRBJ2-7, with TRBD2 matching 7 bases. The germline V gene has CDR1 MNHEY and CDR2 SVGAGI. J lost 3 bases, V lost 6 bases, and 5 bases had no gene match. This CDR3 has 13 amino acids. As DNA, the CDR3 is TGTGCCAGCAGGATGACTAGCCTCTACGAGCAGTACTTC. Amino acids: CASRMTSLYEQYF.

This chain links TRBV7-3 with TRBJ1-5; D is unclear. This CDR3 region has 13 residues. The V gene lost 5 bases and the J gene lost 7 bases, with 12 bases spanning the gap. Germline CDR1 and CDR2: SGHTA and FQGTGA. The CDR3: CASSPSGGQPQHF. The DNA of the CDR3 is TGTGCCAGCAGCCCAAGTGGAGGGCAGCCCCAGCATTTT.

The chain employs TRBV15 and TRBJ2-7, with D possibly called TRBD1 or TRBD2 (5 bases each). CDR1 LNHNV and CDR2 YYDKDF come from the germline V gene (reference sequence). Trimming removed 3 bases from V and 5 bases from J, with 8 bases in between. The CDR3 length is 12 residues. CDR3 sequence reads: CATSRGVHEQYF. CDR3 nucleotide sequence: TGTGCCACCAGCAGGGGGGTCCACGAGCAGTACTTC.

This clone was recorded only once. The chain carries TRBV6-6 and TRBJ1-2, with D maybe TRBD1 (6 bases). V was pared by 5 bases and J by 5 bases, with 18 bases between. The CDR3 covers 15 residues. Germline CDR1 reads MNHNY; CDR2 reads SVGAGI (reference sequence). The CDR3: CASSTRSGGAYGYTF. The CDR3, as DNA: TGTGCCAGCAGTACTAGATCCGGGGGCGCTTATGGCTACACCTTC.